This T cell receptor beta chain was recorded in a study of T cell clonotyping in hematopoietic cell transplantation. Regarding the study as a whole: Graft donor and pretransplant recipient Inverse Simpson Index values predicted broader posttransplant TCR diversity.

CDR3 length: 16 residues. Between the trimmed V and J ends, which lost 0 bases and 7 bases, there was a span of 15 bases. CDR1 LNHNV and CDR2 YYDKDF come from the germline V gene (reference sequence). About this clone itself: Its antigen remains unknown.

Data came from immunoSEQ multiplex PCR; TCRdb stores just in-frame clones and leaves some out. This sample has approximately 12,000 clones, with roughly nine tenths found just once. Sequenced input: peripheral blood mononuclear cells. The clonotype originates from a human donor who either received an allogeneic hematopoietic cell transplant for a myeloid malignancy or was a related donor (not recorded which). Some clones in this sample may be carry-over from other donors' samples. The rearrangement uses TRBV15 and TRBJ1-4; weak D call: TRBD1 (5 bases). In DNA, the CDR3 is TGTGCCACCAGCAGAGATAACGGCGGGGCGGGTGAAAAACTGTTTTTT. Protein: CATSRDNGGAGEKLFF.